This T cell receptor beta chain was identified in a study of cytomegalovirus exposure and HLA in healthy donors. The study, taken as a whole, reports: Later analysis showed TCR association rates varying by HLA locus, highest for DRB1 and lowest for HLA-C. In vitro confirmation showed a few CMV-associated chains to be CMV antigen specific. Links to common viral pathogens appeared, in a later analysis, for several of the most significant clusters.

Every donor was a healthy person donating bone marrow. CDR1 SGDLS and CDR2 YYNGEE come from the germline V gene. The CDR3 is made up of 17 amino acids. The trim removed 3 bases at V and 4 bases at J, leaving 12 bases unmatched. A note on this clone: Its matching antigen is unknown.

Primers: 60 Vbeta forward and 13 Jbeta reverse. Repertoires were generated with immunoSEQ multiplex PCR, while TCRdb's copy carries only in-frame clones and drops some. The data hold about 170,000 clones, with 80% observed a single time. The sequenced material came from PBMCs. The receptor's source is a woman between 50 and 59 years old in good health and CMV-seropositive. This chain connects TRBV9 to TRBJ2-2; 7 bases map to TRBD1. This chain's CDR3 is CASSAEGQASPTGELFF. The CDR3 DNA reads TGTGCCAGCAGCGCAGAAGGACAGGCCTCTCCCACCGGGGAGCTGTTTTTT.